The 14 T cell receptor beta chains in this list originate from one sample, sequenced in a study of blood T cell repertoires in COVID-19. Measured with immunoSEQ multiplex PCR; TCRdb has only the in-frame clones, and not every one. This table has approximately 94,000 clones, around 89% appearing once. The sequenced material came from peripheral blood. These receptors all come from a woman at least 80 years old with active COVID-19.

The genes are TRBV10-2 and TRBJ2-1; no clear D. The CDR3 extends over 14 amino acids. Per germline, CDR1 WSHSY and CDR2 SAAADI. The V end lost 4 bases, the J end lost 8 bases, and 15 bases lay between the germline ends. The CDR3 DNA reads TGCGCCAGCAGTGTAGCTCACCTTCCGGATGAGCAGTTCTTC. Translated: CASSVAHLPDEQFF.

This chain joins TRBV6-2 or TRBV6-3 and TRBJ2-7, with D possibly TRBD2 on 6 matching bases. Germline lookup yields CDR1 MNHEY and CDR2 SVGEGT. V was clipped by 6 bases and J by 6 bases, with 12 bases between them. This CDR3 has 12 amino acids. DNA of the CDR3: TGTGCCAGCAGGCCTGGGGGGACCGAGCAGTACTTC. It specifies CASRPGGTEQYF.

As to this clone: Distinct nucleotide sequences in the sample also encode this CDR3. The chain is built from TRBV3-1 (or the pseudogene TRBV3-2) and TRBJ1-2, with D unresolved. CDR3 length: 12 amino acids. V shed 1 base and J shed 4 bases, with 4 bases lying between them. Germline V gene lookup returns CDR1 LGHDT and CDR2 YNNKEL (reference sequence). The chain's CDR3 is CASSQASYGYTF. The CDR3 DNA reads TGTGCCAGCAGCCAAGCGAGCTATGGCTACACCTTC.

The chain has TRBV19 and TRBJ1-4; maybe TRBD1 (5 bases). V lost 3 bases and J 8 bases, leaving 19 bases between the germline ends. The CDR3 totals 16 residues. Looked up from germline, CDR1 is LNHDA and CDR2 is SQIVND (reference sequence). The CDR3 loop reads CASSILGPGTSEKLFF. The CDR3 DNA sequence: TGTGCCAGTAGTATTTTGGGGCCCGGGACTTCGGAAAAACTGTTTTTT.

This sequence joins TRBV9 and TRBJ1-2; 8 nucleotides agree with TRBD1. The CDR3 loop spans 14 amino acids. Germline assignment: CDR1 SGDLS and CDR2 YYNGEE. The V and J ends lost 1 base and 8 bases, in that order; junction bases with no gene match: 7. The CDR3 protein is CASSVLTGVEGYTF. The DNA for the CDR3 is TGTGCCAGCAGCGTACTGACAGGGGTTGAAGGCTACACCTTC.

The V gene is TRBV28, the J gene TRBJ1-2, with D perhaps TRBD1 (6 bases). The CDR3 totals 13 residues. CDR1 and CDR2 (germline): MDHEN, SYDVKM. V was trimmed by 3 bases and J by 2 bases, leaving 7 bases between them. CDR3 nucleotide sequence: TGTGCCAGCAGTTTTGGGGGCAACTATGGCTACACCTTC. It is translated as CASSFGGNYGYTF.

The genes are TRBV6-2 or TRBV6-3 and TRBJ2-7; D remains ambiguous. This CDR3 has 12 amino acids. Trimming shortened V by 3 bases and J by 7 bases, and 10 bases separated the two germline ends. Per the germline V gene, CDR1 is MNHEY and CDR2 is SVGEGT. Here the CDR3 reads CASSYLRWEQYF. Written as DNA, the CDR3 is TGTGCCAGCAGTTATTTACGGTGGGAGCAGTACTTC.

The CDR3 reads CASSIGGRAPDTQYF. The DNA of the CDR3 is TGTGCCAGTAGTATTGGCGGGAGGGCCCCAGATACGCAGTATTTT. V is TRBV19 and J is TRBJ2-3; 9 bases agree with TRBD2. The CDR3 sequence is 15 residues long. With V trimmed by 3 bases and J by 4 bases, 5 bases remained unmatched. CDR1 and CDR2 (germline): LNHDA, SQIVND (reference sequence). Filled out from reference TRBV19 and TRBJ2-3, the complete variable domain reads DGGITQSPKYLFRKEGQNVTLSCEQNLNHDAMYWYRQDPGQGLRLIYYSQIVNDFQKGDIAEGYSVSREKKESFPLTVTSAQKNPTAFYLCASSIGGRAPDTQYFGPGTRLTVL.

This rearrangement joins TRBV21-1 to TRBJ2-2; the table's TRBD1 call for D was not verified on the DNA. TRBV21-1 is flagged as a pseudogene. CDR3 length: 16 residues. The CDR3 DNA sequence: TGTGCCAGCAGTCAGACAGGCGACTCATACACCGGGGAGCTGTTTTTT. This encodes CASSQTGDSYTGELFF.

This chain connects TRBV5-4 to TRBJ2-2; maybe TRBD2 (5 bases). Trimming removed 4 bases from V and 4 bases from J, with 14 bases in between. The CDR3 consists of 15 residues. The germline gives CDR1 SGHNT, CDR2 YYREEE (reference sequence). CDR3 DNA sequence: TGTGCCAGCAGCCGGGATGGGAGTGCCACCGGGGAGCTGTTTTTT. Translating it yields CASSRDGSATGELFF.

V gene TRBV3-1 (or the pseudogene TRBV3-2) combines with J gene TRBJ2-3; 8 bases fit TRBD2. J gave up 2 bases and V 1 base, and 8 bases lay outside the gene matches. The CDR3 sequence is 17 residues long. Germline V gene lookup returns CDR1 LGHDT and CDR2 YNNKEL (reference sequence). CDR3 residues: CASSQGSLAGYTDTQYF. In DNA form, the CDR3 reads TGTGCCAGCAGCCAAGGGTCCCTAGCGGGTTACACAGATACGCAGTATTTT.

This sequence joins TRBV12-3 or TRBV12-4 and TRBJ2-2; D is possibly TRBD1 (5 bases). There are 13 residues in the CDR3. V was cut by 10 bases and J by 5 bases, with 14 bases left in between. CDR3 residues: CATPSGSTGELFF. In DNA, the CDR3 is TGTGCCACCCCTTCAGGGTCTACCGGGGAGCTGTTTTTT.

V gene TRBV5-1 combines with J gene TRBJ2-7; maybe TRBD2 (6 bases). Trimming removed 4 bases from V and 4 bases from J, with 18 bases in between. Per the germline V gene, CDR1 is SGHRS and CDR2 is YFSETQ. This CDR3 region has 15 residues. The CDR3 protein is CASSKRDLLSYEQYF. The CDR3 coding sequence is TGCGCCAGCAGCAAGAGGGACTTACTCTCATACGAGCAGTACTTC.

The chain joins TRBV18 to TRBJ2-3, with TRBD2 identical over 7 bases. The CDR3 runs to 17 residues. Germline CDR1 is KGHSH and CDR2 is LQKENI. Losses at the gene ends were 3 bases for V and 0 bases for J; bases not matched to a gene: 9. For the CDR3, the DNA is TGTGCCAGCTCACCTTATGGGCCGGGGGGAAGCACAGATACGCAGTATTTT. Its translation is CASSPYGPGGSTDTQYF. Complete variable domain (other parts from reference TRBV18 and TRBJ2-3): NAGVMQNPRHLVRRRGQEARLRCSPMKGHSHVYWYRQLPEEGLKFMVYLQKENIIDESGMPKERFSAEFPKEGPSILRIQQVVRGDSAAYFCASSPYGPGGSTDTQYFGPGTRLTVL.